This T cell receptor beta chain was captured by sequencing in a study of T-cell memory formation after mild COVID-19 listed by TCRdb under 2021. Background for the entire study: TCR sequence clusters from the two donors were found to be largely donor specific. In a couple of donors, T-cell clones that expanded and contracted after mild COVID-19 were followed by sequencing TCRalpha and TCRbeta repertoires longitudinally. The cohort comprised two young, previously healthy adult volunteers, one female and one male.

Instrument on record: Illumina NovaSeq 6000. cDNA libraries for TCRalpha and TCRbeta were prepared by 5'RACE using constant-segment primers, with sample barcodes and unique molecular identifiers added. RNA was extracted from every sample with Trizol reagent. Libraries were amplified in two PCR steps, with a second sample barcode and Illumina TruSeq adapters added in the second step. Sequencing of libraries was performed on an Illumina NovaSeq with 2 x 150 bp paired-end reads. On the authors' methods: Reads were demultiplexed and collapsed into UMI-guided consensus sequences with migec v1.2.7. Using mixcr v2.1.11, the UMI consensuses were aligned to TRA and TRB V and J templates and assembled into clonotypes. Clonotypes were classified as expanded or contracted when called significant by both edgeR and NoisET, with noise models trained on biological replicates. edgeR calls used a false discovery rate-adjusted p below 0.01 and a log2 fold-change threshold of 1. As an exploratory analysis of dynamics, max-normalized trajectories of the 1000 most abundant clonotypes were examined by PCA with hierarchical clustering. Each responding clone was given a CD4 or CD8 phenotype based on the CD4+ and CD8+ repertoires, which had been sequenced separately. The public reads were reprocessed in TCRdb via fastp at Q25 and MiXCR, keeping in-frame beta chains. Here each entry gathers all rows of one CDR3 protein and keeps the most common genes and DNA. TCRdb's processing, not the authors', yielded these V and J calls. The sample table holds more than 80,000 distinct CDR3 sequences, of which about a sixth were seen once. The ten largest clones capture around 28% of the sample.

This clonotype was seen more than once but under ten times. Its antigen is currently not known. No base qualities exist here, and no much larger clone lies one base off it. Broad study findings and their caveats: Contracting CD4+ clones turned up mainly in the CM and EM memory subsets, whereas EMRA was where CD8+ clones were enriched. SARS-CoV-2 specificity was not confirmed for the second-wave clones peaking on day 37. Some responding clones were detected in pre-infection memory, suggesting pre-existing cross-reactive memory T cells joined the SARS-CoV-2 response. From day 15 to 85, contracting clones showed balanced CD4/CD8 phenotypes, whereas a second wave of clones that expanded from day 15 to 37 leaned towards CD4+. The study included only a couple of mild cases, and larger cohorts that include severe cases with pre-infection samples were judged to be necessary.

Ficoll-Paque density gradient centrifugation was the method used to isolate PBMCs. This clonotype was obtained from an adult woman who had mild COVID-19 (a few samples of this study predate the infection). The sample titles of this study are shuffled in the database, so cell type and time point are left out; the donor was told from shared clones. The source material was PBMCs or a T cell subset sorted from them (not recorded which).

The CDR3 sequence is CASSPGTEILGEQYF. The bases are TGTGCCAGCAGTCCCGGGACAGAAATTTTGGGGGAGCAGTACTTC. The chain is encoded by TRBV12-3 or TRBV12-4 joined to TRBJ2-7, with 7 bases in between that match TRBD1. From the cysteine up to the phenylalanine, the CDR3 has a length of 15 residues. The only DNA kept is the CDR3, 45 bases in frame from the first base. Trimming accounts for 5 bases at V and 7 bases at J, while the number of junction bases matched to no gene is 14.